This T cell receptor beta chain was obtained from a study of shared clonotypes between healthy human individuals. Across the whole study: There were three CD4 naive, three CD4 memory, two CD8 naive and one CD8 memory plates per donor.

General study results and limits: A reduction in generation probabilities was seen for non-shared clonotypes relative to those shared by all four donors.

Germline V lookup: CDR1 SGHNT, CDR2 YENEEA. With 5 bases removed from V and 6 bases from J, the gap between germline ends came to 5 bases. This CDR3 is 11 amino acids long. The repertoire was sequenced with immunoSEQ multiplex PCR; TCRdb's copy has only in-frame clones and lacks some. The sample records some 700,000 clones, 90% being singletons. This clone was seen a single time. The antigen is unknown. The specimen was memory CD8+ T cells from PBMCs. Subset described: CD45RO+ cells pooled with CCR7-negative TemRA cells. This rearrangement joins TRBV11-3 to TRBJ2-1; D gene uncertain. This receptor was identified in a man in his late teens or twenties in good health. Some clones in this sample may be carry-over from other donors' samples. CDR3 nucleotide sequence: TGTGCCAGCAGCGCCGGCAATGAGCAGTTCTTC. It encodes CASSAGNEQFF. Full variable domain (rest looked up from reference TRBV11-3 and TRBJ2-1): EAGVVQSPRYKIIEKKQPVAFWCNPISGHNTLYWYLQNLGQGPELLIRYENEEAVDDSQLPKDRFSAERLKGVDSTLKIQPAELGDSAVYLCASSAGNEQFFGPGTRLTVL.